The rows below give T cell receptor beta chains drawn from one sample of a study of T cells in Graves' hyperthyroidism and ophthalmopathy. TCRdb re-derived calls from the multiplex PCR reads in MiXCR, one entry per CDR3 protein. Of a few hundred thousand distinct CDR3 sequences in the sample, 20% were seen once. Sample: blood. The source of these receptors is a man between 18 and 35 years old with Graves' hyperthyroidism. Each CDR3 is given with its conserved first and last residue. D genes are given only for firm matches. Where a row states a size, it is once, few, many or the class of an expanded clone; other rows omit it.

CDR3nt: TGTGCCAGCAGTTACTCATTCCGGGGCTACGAAGGGACACCCCTCCACTTT; CDR3aa: CASSYSFRGYEGTPLHF; d_gene: NA; abundance: many; v_gene: TRBV6-5; j_gene: TRBJ1-6
CDR3nt: TGTGCCAGCAGTGGTGATCGGGAAGCTGGCTACACCTTC; CDR3aa: CASSGDREAGYTF; d_gene: NA; abundance: NA; v_gene: TRBV2; j_gene: TRBJ1-2
CDR3nt: TGCGCCAGCAGCTTGGGAGACAGCTCTTTTCTGGGCTACACCTTC; CDR3aa: CASSLGDSSFLGYTF; d_gene: NA; abundance: NA; v_gene: TRBV5-1; j_gene: TRBJ1-2
CDR3nt: TGTGCCAGCAACGGGGATTGGGGCACTGAAGCTTTCTTT; CDR3aa: CASNGDWGTEAFF; d_gene: NA; abundance: many; v_gene: TRBV6-6; j_gene: TRBJ1-1
CDR3nt: TGTGCCAGCAGAGAGACAAATTCTAACTATGGCTACACCTTC; CDR3aa: CASRETNSNYGYTF; d_gene: NA; abundance: NA; v_gene: TRBV6-1; j_gene: TRBJ1-2
CDR3nt: TGTGCCAGCAGTTACACCGCTGCTAACTATGGCTACACCTTC; CDR3aa: CASSYTAANYGYTF; d_gene: NA; abundance: many; v_gene: TRBV6-5; j_gene: TRBJ1-2
CDR3nt: TGTGCCAGCAGCCAAGTAGTTGTGGGCATGAACACTGAAGCTTTCTTT; CDR3aa: CASSQVVVGMNTEAFF; d_gene: NA; abundance: few; v_gene: TRBV3-1; j_gene: TRBJ1-1
CDR3nt: TGTGCCAGCAGTCAGACAGGGGTCGCCTACGAGCAGTACTTC; CDR3aa: CASSQTGVAYEQYF; d_gene: TRBD1; abundance: few; v_gene: TRBV14; j_gene: TRBJ2-7
CDR3nt: TGTGCCAGCAGTTACTCACCCAGGACAGTGAATTGTCAGCCCCAGCATTTT; CDR3aa: CASSYSPRTVNCQPQHF; d_gene: NA; abundance: few; v_gene: TRBV6-2/TRBV6-3; j_gene: TRBJ1-5
CDR3nt: TGTGCCAGCAGCCCCCATGATACAGAGACCCAGTACTTC; CDR3aa: CASSPHDTETQYF; d_gene: NA; abundance: few; v_gene: TRBV7-8; j_gene: TRBJ2-5
CDR3nt: TGTGCCAGCAGCTCCCTCGTGAGGGGAAGGGAATGCAATCAGCCCCAGCATTTT; CDR3aa: CASSSLVRGRECNQPQHF; d_gene: NA; abundance: NA; v_gene: TRBV7-3; j_gene: TRBJ1-5
CDR3nt: TGTGCCAGCAGTGAAGAAGCAGGGGGTCGACTAACTACGGGCTACACCTTC; CDR3aa: CASSEEAGGRLTTGYTF; d_gene: TRBD1; abundance: many; v_gene: TRBV6-1; j_gene: TRBJ1-2
CDR3nt: TGTGCCAGCAGTCCCCTTTTGGGGTGGGATGGCTACACCTTC; CDR3aa: CASSPLLGWDGYTF; d_gene: NA; abundance: few; v_gene: TRBV12-3/TRBV12-4; j_gene: TRBJ1-2
CDR3nt: TGTGCCAGCAGCCCTCAGGGACAGGGAAATGTCTATGGCTACACCTTC; CDR3aa: CASSPQGQGNVYGYTF; d_gene: TRBD1; abundance: many; v_gene: TRBV9; j_gene: TRBJ1-2
CDR3nt: TGTGCCAGCAGTTTGGGCTATAAGGCCTCACCCCTCCACTTT; CDR3aa: CASSLGYKASPLHF; d_gene: NA; abundance: NA; v_gene: TRBV6-5; j_gene: TRBJ1-6
CDR3nt: TGTGCCAGCAGCCCTGTTGGGTTGCACAACACTGAAGCTTTCTTT; CDR3aa: CASSPVGLHNTEAFF; d_gene: NA; abundance: NA; v_gene: TRBV6-1; j_gene: TRBJ1-1
CDR3nt: TGTGCCAGCAGCGGGGTGCGGGATCAGCCCCAGCATTTT; CDR3aa: CASSGVRDQPQHF; d_gene: NA; abundance: few; v_gene: TRBV2; j_gene: TRBJ1-5
CDR3nt: TGTGCCAGCAGTCCGGGCGGGGGCAATGGCTACACCTTC; CDR3aa: CASSPGGGNGYTF; d_gene: NA; abundance: many; v_gene: TRBV27; j_gene: TRBJ1-2
CDR3nt: TGTGCCAGCAGCGTAGAAGTTAGAGAGACCCAGTACTTC; CDR3aa: CASSVEVRETQYF; d_gene: NA; abundance: many; v_gene: TRBV9; j_gene: TRBJ2-5
CDR3nt: TGTGCCAGTATGGAGTTTAACTATGGCTACACCTTC; CDR3aa: CASMEFNYGYTF; d_gene: NA; abundance: NA; v_gene: TRBV19; j_gene: TRBJ1-2
CDR3nt: TGCAGTGCTAACCCGCTGGGTCCCTCCTACGAGCAGTACTTC; CDR3aa: CSANPLGPSYEQYF; d_gene: NA; abundance: few; v_gene: TRBV20-1; j_gene: TRBJ2-7
CDR3nt: TGTGCCAGCAGTTACTTAGACAGGGTGTGGGACACTGAAGCTTTCTTT; CDR3aa: CASSYLDRVWDTEAFF; d_gene: TRBD1; abundance: NA; v_gene: TRBV6-5; j_gene: TRBJ1-1
CDR3nt: TGTGCCATCAGTGAGTCGAGGGAGTATGGCTACACCTTC; CDR3aa: CAISESREYGYTF; d_gene: NA; abundance: many; v_gene: TRBV10-3; j_gene: TRBJ1-2
CDR3nt: TGTGCCAGCAGCTTAGACAGGACCTACGAGCAGTACTTC; CDR3aa: CASSLDRTYEQYF; d_gene: NA; abundance: many; v_gene: TRBV7-6; j_gene: TRBJ2-7
CDR3nt: TGTGCCAGTAGTTCCCCCGTTGGCGCTGAAGCTTTCTTT; CDR3aa: CASSSPVGAEAFF; d_gene: NA; abundance: many; v_gene: TRBV19; j_gene: TRBJ1-1
CDR3nt: TGTGCCAGCTTACTGTTTCCCCAAGAGACCCAGTACTTC; CDR3aa: CASLLFPQETQYF; d_gene: NA; abundance: many; v_gene: TRBV19; j_gene: TRBJ2-5
CDR3nt: TGTGCCAGCAGCGTAGGGGATGTTGGAGGGGGGATGAGAGAGACCCAGTACTTC; CDR3aa: CASSVGDVGGGMRETQYF; d_gene: NA; abundance: few; v_gene: TRBV9; j_gene: TRBJ2-5
CDR3nt: TGTGCCAGCAGCTTAACGGACAGTTCGAATCAGCCCCAGCATTTT; CDR3aa: CASSLTDSSNQPQHF; d_gene: NA; abundance: many; v_gene: TRBV7-2; j_gene: TRBJ1-5
CDR3nt: TGTGCCAGCAGTTCCACCCGACAGCGCCGGGACAACTACGAGCAGTACTTC; CDR3aa: CASSSTRQRRDNYEQYF; d_gene: NA; abundance: NA; v_gene: TRBV27; j_gene: TRBJ2-7
CDR3nt: TGTGCCAGCAGTTTCGAGGGGAACAGCTACACCTTC; CDR3aa: CASSFEGNSYTF; d_gene: NA; abundance: NA; v_gene: TRBV27; j_gene: TRBJ1-2
CDR3nt: TGTGCCAGCAGTGAAAGGTCCTTGAAGGGGATCGAGCAGTACTTC; CDR3aa: CASSERSLKGIEQYF; d_gene: NA; abundance: few; v_gene: TRBV6-1; j_gene: TRBJ2-7
CDR3nt: TGTGCCAGCAGCCCTCGGGACCGGGGGGCGACCCAGTACTTC; CDR3aa: CASSPRDRGATQYF; d_gene: NA; abundance: many; v_gene: TRBV12-3/TRBV12-4; j_gene: TRBJ2-5
CDR3nt: TGCAGCGTGGCGGGGAGAATGGGGACTGAAGCTTTCTTT; CDR3aa: CSVAGRMGTEAFF; d_gene: NA; abundance: many; v_gene: TRBV29-1; j_gene: TRBJ1-1
CDR3nt: TGTGCCATCAGTGAGGGACAGATCAATCAGCCCCAGCATTTT; CDR3aa: CAISEGQINQPQHF; d_gene: NA; abundance: few; v_gene: TRBV10-3; j_gene: TRBJ1-5
CDR3nt: TGTGCCAGCAGGGGCTTCGAGGTCGATGATGGCTACACCTTC; CDR3aa: CASRGFEVDDGYTF; d_gene: NA; abundance: many; v_gene: TRBV7-9; j_gene: TRBJ1-2
CDR3nt: TGTGCCAGCAGTGAACCAGGACGGGGCTACGAGCAGTACTTC; CDR3aa: CASSEPGRGYEQYF; d_gene: NA; abundance: many; v_gene: TRBV25-1; j_gene: TRBJ2-7
CDR3nt: TGTGCCACCAGTGATTGGGACAGCCGGGAGACCCAGTACTTC; CDR3aa: CATSDWDSRETQYF; d_gene: TRBD1; abundance: NA; v_gene: TRBV24-1; j_gene: TRBJ2-5
CDR3nt: TGTGCCAGCAGTGAGGGCTCGGGGAACACTGAAGCTTTCTTT; CDR3aa: CASSEGSGNTEAFF; d_gene: NA; abundance: many; v_gene: TRBV2; j_gene: TRBJ1-1
CDR3nt: TGTGCCAGCAGTTCCGCGGGCCCAGGTTACGAGCAGTACTTC; CDR3aa: CASSSAGPGYEQYF; d_gene: NA; abundance: many; v_gene: TRBV27; j_gene: TRBJ2-7
CDR3nt: TGCAGTGCTACGTACCGACCCCGGGCCACTGAAGCTTTCTTT; CDR3aa: CSATYRPRATEAFF; d_gene: NA; abundance: many; v_gene: TRBV20-1; j_gene: TRBJ1-1
CDR3nt: TGTGCCAGTAGACTCGGGCCCACCTACGAGCAGTACTTC; CDR3aa: CASRLGPTYEQYF; d_gene: NA; abundance: NA; v_gene: TRBV19; j_gene: TRBJ2-7
CDR3nt: TGTGCCAGTAGTAACAGGAGACTGGAGACCCAGTACTTC; CDR3aa: CASSNRRLETQYF; d_gene: NA; abundance: many; v_gene: TRBV19; j_gene: TRBJ2-5
CDR3nt: TGTGCCAGCAGCGTACAGGCAGGGGGCTCAAGCACTGAAGCTTTCTTT; CDR3aa: CASSVQAGGSSTEAFF; d_gene: TRBD1; abundance: few; v_gene: TRBV9; j_gene: TRBJ1-1
CDR3nt: TGTGCCAGCAGCTTAGGACTCGCCTCTGGAAACACCATATATTTT; CDR3aa: CASSLGLASGNTIYF; d_gene: NA; abundance: few; v_gene: TRBV7-2; j_gene: TRBJ1-3
CDR3nt: TGTGCCAGTAGTATAGACAGGGGAGAGACCCAGTACTTC; CDR3aa: CASSIDRGETQYF; d_gene: NA; abundance: NA; v_gene: TRBV19; j_gene: TRBJ2-5
CDR3nt: TGTGCCAGCAGTGAAGCGCTAGCGGGGGGGATGAACGAGCAGTACTTC; CDR3aa: CASSEALAGGMNEQYF; d_gene: TRBD2; abundance: many; v_gene: TRBV6-1; j_gene: TRBJ2-7
CDR3nt: TGTGCCAGCAGCTACGGACAGGGGGCGCCCGGGGAGCTGTTTTTT; CDR3aa: CASSYGQGAPGELFF; d_gene: TRBD1; abundance: few; v_gene: TRBV9; j_gene: TRBJ2-2
CDR3nt: TGTGCCAGCAGCTCCCAGGGGAACTACGAGCAGTACTTC; CDR3aa: CASSSQGNYEQYF; d_gene: NA; abundance: many; v_gene: TRBV13; j_gene: TRBJ2-7
CDR3nt: TGTGCCAGCAGCTTAGAGGGGCACCAAGAGACCCAGTACTTC; CDR3aa: CASSLEGHQETQYF; d_gene: NA; abundance: many; v_gene: TRBV7-9; j_gene: TRBJ2-5
CDR3nt: TGTGCCACCAGTGTCCCAGGGGGAGGAGAGACCCAGTACTTC; CDR3aa: CATSVPGGGETQYF; d_gene: NA; abundance: many; v_gene: TRBV24-1; j_gene: TRBJ2-5
CDR3nt: TGTGCCAGCAGCCAAGATAGGACTAGTGTGGCCTACGAGCAGTACTTC; CDR3aa: CASSQDRTSVAYEQYF; d_gene: TRBD2; abundance: few; v_gene: TRBV4-2; j_gene: TRBJ2-7
CDR3nt: TGTGCCAGCAGGGTACAGGGGGCGGGAGGACCGCCCCAGCATTTT; CDR3aa: CASRVQGAGGPPQHF; d_gene: TRBD1; abundance: many; v_gene: TRBV12-3/TRBV12-4; j_gene: TRBJ1-5